This TCR beta chain was captured by sequencing in a study of post-analysis software for immune sequencing data. The wider study: Disease trajectories encompassed relapsing-remitting, secondary progressive and progressive-relapsing multiple sclerosis.

Many counts were recorded for this clonotype. Its matching antigen is unknown. Included in the TCR beta cDNA libraries were unique molecular identifiers. The source material, 1 to 10 million T cells, gave rise to 500,000 or so cDNA molecules. Using its own MiXCR run on the PCR reads, TCRdb lists one record per CDR3 protein. The table shows about 460,000 distinct CDR3 sequences, with 40% to 55% occurring only once. The CDR3 has 15 residues. Trimming left V 0 bases short and J 3 bases short, with 15 bases between. Germline-derived CDR1 and CDR2 are DFQATT and SNEGSKA (reference sequence). Findings and limits, study-wide: Patients showed TRBV5-6, TRBV5-1 and TRBV20-1 among five TRBV segments more frequent than in controls. Multiple sclerosis patients had significantly lower normalized Chao1 diversity than controls. Under F measure analysis, samples from one preparation batch co-clustered strongly.

The source material was blood. The V call is TRBV20-1, the J call TRBJ2-7; a weak D match, TRBD2 (6 bases). The source is a girl aged 10-17 years with multiple sclerosis. The CDR3 loop is CSARDRLVSLYEQYF. The DNA for the CDR3 is TGCAGTGCTAGAGATAGACTAGTTTCCCTCTACGAGCAGTACTTC.